A single sample gave rise to the 3 T cell receptor beta chains below, sequenced in a study. MiXCR, applied by TCRdb to the RT-PCR reads, yields one record per CDR3 protein. The table records about 680,000 distinct CDR3 sequences, 11% to 15% of them present only once. Sequenced: memory CD4+ T cells from blood. Every receptor here comes from a female donor in good health, serving as a healthy control.

This clonotype has a handful of counts. V and J are TRBV7-2 and TRBJ2-2, with 9 positions matching TRBD2. The germline V gene has CDR1 SGHTA and CDR2 FQGNSA. The CDR3 extends over 19 amino acids. V shed 5 bases, J shed 3 bases, and the junction held 16 bases outside the gene matches. The CDR3 region has the DNA TGTGCCAGCAGCCAGGGGGTAGCGGGAGTATCCAGGCACACCGGGGAGCTGTTTTTT. It translates to CASSQGVAGVSRHTGELFF.

There are a few counts of this clonotype. The rearrangement uses TRBV7-2 and TRBJ1-2, with D perhaps matching TRBD1 (6 bases). This CDR3 spans 16 amino acids. The V gene lost 5 bases and the J gene lost 0 bases, with 16 bases spanning the gap. Germline loops: CDR1 SGHTA, CDR2 FQGNSA. Here the CDR3 reads CASSRFATGANYGYTF. The CDR3 DNA reads as TGTGCCAGCAGCCGGTTCGCGACAGGAGCTAACTATGGCTACACCTTC.

This chain joins TRBV6-5 and TRBJ2-3, with D uncertain. From germline, CDR1 is MNHEY and CDR2 SVGAGI. The CDR3 is 15 residues long. V was pared by 2 bases and J by 1 base, with 10 bases between. CDR3 region: CASSYRLARTDTQYF. The DNA of the CDR3 is TGTGCCAGCAGTTACCGGTTGGCCCGCACAGATACGCAGTATTTT.